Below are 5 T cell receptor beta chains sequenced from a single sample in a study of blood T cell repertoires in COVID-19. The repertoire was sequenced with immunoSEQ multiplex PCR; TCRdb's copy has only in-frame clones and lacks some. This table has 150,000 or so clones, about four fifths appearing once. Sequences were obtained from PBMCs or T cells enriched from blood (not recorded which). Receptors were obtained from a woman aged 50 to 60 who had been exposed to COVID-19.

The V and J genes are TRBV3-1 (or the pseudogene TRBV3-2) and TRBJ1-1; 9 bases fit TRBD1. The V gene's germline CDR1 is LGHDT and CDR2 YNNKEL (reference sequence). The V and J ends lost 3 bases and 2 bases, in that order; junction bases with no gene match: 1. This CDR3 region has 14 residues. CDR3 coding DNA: TGTGCCAGCAGCCAGGGACAGGGCAACACTGAAGCTTTCTTT. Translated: CASSQGQGNTEAFF.

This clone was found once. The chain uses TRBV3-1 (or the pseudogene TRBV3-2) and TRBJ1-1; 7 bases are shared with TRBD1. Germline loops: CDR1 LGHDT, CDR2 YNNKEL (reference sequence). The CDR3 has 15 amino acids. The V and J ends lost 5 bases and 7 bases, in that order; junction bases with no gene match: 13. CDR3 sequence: CASSMHTGDWDEAFF. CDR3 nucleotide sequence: TGTGCCAGCAGCATGCATACAGGGGACTGGGATGAAGCTTTCTTT.

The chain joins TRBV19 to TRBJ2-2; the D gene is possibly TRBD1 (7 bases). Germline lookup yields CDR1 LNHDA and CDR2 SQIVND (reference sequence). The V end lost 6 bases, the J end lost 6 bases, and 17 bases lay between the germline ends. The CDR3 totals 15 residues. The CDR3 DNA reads TGTGCCAGTAGAAGCCCCACAGGGGAGGCCGGGGAGCTGTTTTTT. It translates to CASRSPTGEAGELFF.

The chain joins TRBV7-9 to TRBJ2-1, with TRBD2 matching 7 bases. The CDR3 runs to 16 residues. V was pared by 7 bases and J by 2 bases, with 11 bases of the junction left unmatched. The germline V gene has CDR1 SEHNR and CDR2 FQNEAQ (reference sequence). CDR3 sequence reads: CASNLWAGVTYNEQFF. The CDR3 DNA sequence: TGTGCCAGCAACCTATGGGCGGGGGTGACCTACAATGAGCAGTTCTTC.

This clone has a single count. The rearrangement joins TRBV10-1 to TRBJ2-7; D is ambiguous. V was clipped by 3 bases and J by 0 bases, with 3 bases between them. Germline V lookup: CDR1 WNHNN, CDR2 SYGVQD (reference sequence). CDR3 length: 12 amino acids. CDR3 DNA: TGCGCCAGCAGTGATAGCTCCTACGAGCAGTACTTC. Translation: CASSDSSYEQYF.